This entry lists 28 T cell receptor beta chains sequenced from one sample in a study of shared clonotypes between healthy human individuals. Data came from immunoSEQ multiplex PCR; TCRdb stores just in-frame clones and leaves some out. The data hold around 430,000 clones, with about 76% observed a single time. The sequencing input was PBMCs. The source is a woman in her thirties or forties in good health. Some clones in this sample may be carry-over from other donors' samples.

CDR3 in amino acids: CASSLGTPILRDEQYF. The DNA of the CDR3 is TGTGCCAGCAGCTTGGGAACACCGATTCTCAGGGACGAGCAGTACTTC. V and J are TRBV5-4 and TRBJ2-7, with D perhaps TRBD1 (5 bases). This CDR3 contains 16 residues. Germline V CDR1 and CDR2: SGHNT, YYREEE (reference sequence). V lost 0 bases and J 5 bases, leaving 18 bases between the germline ends.

The rearrangement links TRBV6-5 to TRBJ1-3, with D tentatively TRBD1 (6 bases). V was clipped by 6 bases and J by 0 bases, with 12 bases between them. Germline CDR1 MNHEY, CDR2 SVGAGI. The CDR3 runs to 15 residues. For the CDR3, the DNA is TGTGCCAGCAGACGCAGGGGCCTCTCTGGAAACACCATATATTTT. Protein product: CASRRRGLSGNTIYF.

This sequence joins TRBV5-1 and TRBJ1-1; 7 positions match TRBD1. Trimming at V came to 4 bases and at J to 2 bases, leaving 5 bases not matched to a gene. This CDR3 is 14 amino acids long. Germline V gene lookup returns CDR1 SGHRS and CDR2 YFSETQ. The CDR3 reads CASSPGTANTEAFF. The CDR3 bases are TGCGCCAGCAGCCCCGGGACAGCAAACACTGAAGCTTTCTTT.

The chain couples TRBV4-2 to TRBJ2-1; D is undetermined. Germline CDR1 LGHNA, CDR2 YNFKEQ. CDR3 length: 14 amino acids. V was shortened by 4 bases and J by 7 bases, with 14 bases between the two germline ends. The CDR3 region is CASSPNLQRNEQFF. CDR3 in DNA: TGTGCCAGCAGCCCCAACCTTCAGAGGAATGAGCAGTTCTTC.

This clone has only a few counts. The chain joins TRBV7-2 to TRBJ2-1; tentatively, D is TRBD2 (5 bases). The CDR3 totals 18 residues. Trimming pared 0 bases from V and 5 bases from J, leaving 20 bases between. The germline CDR1 and CDR2 sequences are SGHTA and FQGNSA. CDR3: CASSLALREAFGDNEQFF. For the CDR3, the DNA is TGTGCCAGCAGCTTAGCGCTCCGGGAAGCTTTTGGCGACAATGAGCAGTTCTTC.

The chain links TRBV28 to TRBJ2-3, with D perhaps TRBD1 (5 bases). This CDR3 contains 14 residues. Trimming stripped 3 bases from V and 6 bases from J, with 13 bases between. The germline CDR1 and CDR2 sequences are MDHEN and SYDVKM. The CDR3: CASSFSGIRDTQYF. The CDR3 coding sequence is TGTGCCAGCAGTTTCTCAGGGATACGGGATACGCAGTATTTT.

V is TRBV30 and J is TRBJ2-3; 10 bases line up with TRBD2. This CDR3 has 16 residues. The V gene end was trimmed by 0 bases and the J gene end by 0 bases; junction bases not matched to a gene: 3. Germline V gene lookup returns CDR1 GTSNPN and CDR2 SVGIG (reference sequence). The chain's CDR3 is CAWSVGGLASTDTQYF. The CDR3 DNA reads as TGTGCCTGGAGTGTGGGGGGACTAGCGAGCACAGATACGCAGTATTTT.

CDR3 sequence (DNA): TGTGCCAGCAGCAAGGACAGGGCCTCTAACAATGAGCAGTTCTTC. It translates to CASSKDRASNNEQFF. This chain uses TRBV6-4 with TRBJ2-1, with 8 bases aligning to TRBD1. CDR1 is MRHNA, CDR2 SNTAGT, per germline. J gave up 5 bases and V 6 bases, and 9 bases lay outside the gene matches. The CDR3 totals 15 residues.

The CDR3 DNA is TGTGCCACTGTAGGGTACAATGAGCAGTTCTTC. Translated: CATVGYNEQFF. The chain has TRBV6-5 and TRBJ2-1; D not resolved. CDR1 is MNHEY and CDR2 is SVGAGI in the germline V gene. The CDR3 runs to 11 residues. The V and J ends lost 10 bases and 4 bases respectively, with 8 bases between them.

The J gene is TRBJ2-1, the V gene TRBV29-1, with D possibly matching TRBD2 (6 bases). Germline V gives CDR1 SQVTM, CDR2 ANQGSEA. V lost 7 bases to trimming and J lost 2 bases, with 12 bases between them. The CDR3 has 13 amino acids. Here the CDR3 DNA reads TGCAGCGCCCTAGGCGGGACCTACAATGAGCAGTTCTTC. It yields the protein CSALGGTYNEQFF.

The chain recombines TRBV11-3 with TRBJ2-7; 10 positions agree with TRBD1. After removal of 5 bases from V and 4 bases from J, the junction contained 2 bases not matched to a gene. Germline V CDR1 and CDR2: SGHNT, YENEEA. This CDR3 is built from 13 residues. The CDR3 nucleotides are TGTGCCAGCAGCGAGGGACAGGGGTACGAGCAGTACTTC. Translating it yields CASSEGQGYEQYF.

CDR3 DNA: TGTGCCGCCGCGATACCACAAGGCACTGAAGCTTTCTTT. Protein product: CAAAIPQGTEAFF. The chain combines TRBV19 with TRBJ1-1; no reliable D call. In germline, CDR1 is LNHDA, CDR2 SQIVND (reference sequence). CDR3 length equals 13 residues. Trimming cost V 11 bases and J 4 bases, with 17 bases left between them.

This chain connects TRBV18 to TRBJ1-2; D gene ambiguous. Germline CDR1 reads KGHSH; CDR2 reads LQKENI. The CDR3 loop spans 16 amino acids. Trimming pared 0 bases from V and 3 bases from J, leaving 14 bases between. Here the CDR3 reads CASSPPGETPYYGYTF. As DNA, the CDR3 is TGTGCCAGCTCACCACCCGGGGAAACCCCATACTATGGCTACACCTTC.

The gene calls are TRBV7-6 and TRBJ2-7; perhaps TRBD1 as D (5 bases). The CDR3 loop spans 14 amino acids. With 2 bases removed from V and 2 bases from J, the gap between germline ends came to 10 bases. Germline V CDR1 and CDR2: SGHVS, FNYEAQ. CDR3 sequence (DNA): TGTGCCAGCAGCTTATGGCAGGGAACCTACGAGCAGTACTTC. This encodes CASSLWQGTYEQYF.

The chain combines TRBV18 with TRBJ2-3; D might be TRBD1 (7 bases). The germline V gene has CDR1 KGHSH and CDR2 LQKENI. V lost 1 base and J 1 base, leaving 15 bases between the germline ends. This CDR3 spans 17 amino acids. CDR3 bases: TGTGCCAGCTCACCACTCCCGAGCAGGGGGGGCACAGATACGCAGTATTTT. Its translation is CASSPLPSRGGTDTQYF.

The chain has TRBV20-1 and TRBJ2-7; D possibly corresponds to TRBD1 (6 bases). V lost 3 bases and J lost 6, with 9 bases in between. The CDR3 sequence is 11 residues long. Germline V gene sequence: CDR1 DFQATT, CDR2 SNEGSKA (reference sequence). This chain's CDR3 is CSASPGVEQYF. DNA for the CDR3: TGCAGTGCTAGCCCAGGGGTCGAGCAGTACTTC.

For the CDR3, the DNA is TGTGCCAGCAGTTACTCCATAGGTGCCTACGAGCAGTACTTC. It codes for CASSYSIGAYEQYF. The V and J genes are TRBV6-5 and TRBJ2-7; D gene unclear. The CDR3 extends over 14 amino acids. Germline CDR1 MNHEY, CDR2 SVGAGI. Trimming cost V 0 bases and J 2 bases, with 8 bases left between them.

A word on this clone: One junction end does not reproduce the germline sequence, and a read error may be involved. V and J are TRBV6-6 and TRBJ2-2; D gene unclear. In germline, CDR1 is MNHNY, CDR2 SVGAGI (reference sequence). This CDR3 region has 13 residues. The CDR3 nucleotides read TGTGTCAGCACCCTAGGGTGGGCCGGGGAGCTGTTTTTT. It codes for CVSTLGWAGELFF.

J is TRBJ2-2 and V is TRBV7-6, with D unclear. The V gene lost 2 bases and the J gene lost 2 bases, with 12 bases spanning the gap. The CDR3 sequence is 16 residues long. Germline CDR1 reads SGHVS; CDR2 reads FNYEAQ. The CDR3 protein is CASSLPSRANTGELFF. CDR3 coding DNA: TGTGCCAGCAGCTTACCGTCACGGGCCAACACCGGGGAGCTGTTTTTT. Full variable domain (remainder filled in from reference TRBV7-6 and TRBJ2-2): GAGVSQSPRYKVTKRGQDVALRCDPISGHVSLYWYRQALGQGPEFLTYFNYEAQQDKSGLPNDRFSAERPEGSISTLTIQRTEQRDSAMYRCASSLPSRANTGELFFGEGSRLTVL.

The sample holds a few counts of this clone. V and J are TRBV11-1 and TRBJ2-3; D is possibly TRBD1 (5 bases). Germline-derived CDR1 and CDR2 are SGHAT and FQDESV (reference sequence). This CDR3 contains 15 residues. The V and J ends lost 2 bases and 2 bases respectively, with 11 bases between them. The CDR3 DNA is TGTGCCAGCAGCTTATCAGGGCACCTCACAGATACGCAGTATTTT. Translating it yields CASSLSGHLTDTQYF.

The chain carries TRBV19 and TRBJ2-3; no clear D gene. The CDR3 length is 15 residues. Trimming pared 2 bases from V and 0 bases from J, leaving 9 bases between. From germline, CDR1 is LNHDA and CDR2 SQIVND (reference sequence). The CDR3 protein is CASSINGLSTDTQYF. CDR3 bases: TGTGCCAGTAGTATAAACGGCCTGAGCACAGATACGCAGTATTTT. The full variable domain, its missing parts supplied by reference TRBV19 and TRBJ2-3, is DGGITQSPKYLFRKEGQNVTLSCEQNLNHDAMYWYRQDPGQGLRLIYYSQIVNDFQKGDIAEGYSVSREKKESFPLTVTSAQKNPTAFYLCASSINGLSTDTQYFGPGTRLTVL.

The chain is built from TRBV4-3 and TRBJ1-2; 12 bases are a match to TRBD1. V dropped 0 bases and J dropped 8; count of bases not matched to a gene: 7. This CDR3 region has 16 residues. Germline-derived CDR1 and CDR2 are LGHNA and YSLEER. CDR3 nucleotides: TGCGCCAGCAGCCAAGATCCGGGACAGGGGGCCTGGGGCTACACCTTC. Translated: CASSQDPGQGAWGYTF.

V gene TRBV7-2 combines with J gene TRBJ2-7, with 15 bases matching TRBD2. The V and J ends lost 0 bases and 5 bases, in that order; junction bases with no gene match: 14. Per germline, CDR1 SGHTA and CDR2 FQGNSA. This CDR3 has 20 amino acids. CDR3 in DNA: TGTGCCAGCAGCTTAGCTCTTGGGACTAGCGGGAGGTGGGTTTTCCACGAGCAGTACTTC. Translating gives CASSLALGTSGRWVFHEQYF. The full variable domain, with the rest looked up from reference TRBV7-2 and TRBJ2-7, is GAGVSQSPSNKVTEKGKDVELRCDPISGHTALYWYRQSLGQGLEFLIYFQGNSAPDKSGLPSDRFSAERTGGSVSTLTIQRTQQEDSAVYLCASSLALGTSGRWVFHEQYFGPGTRLTVT.

The chain combines TRBV30 with TRBJ1-3; D call uncertain. CDR3 length: 15 residues. Germline V gene data show CDR1 as GTSNPN and CDR2 as SVGIG (reference sequence). V lost 0 bases and J 0 bases, leaving 9 bases between the germline ends. The CDR3: CAWSVSSYSGNTIYF. CDR3 nucleotide sequence: TGTGCCTGGAGTGTCTCCAGCTACTCTGGAAACACCATATATTTT.

V usage is TRBV18 and J usage is TRBJ2-2; D gene unclear. The CDR3 sequence is 17 residues long. Germline V CDR1 and CDR2: KGHSH, LQKENI. Deletions cut 2 bases from V and 7 bases from J, with 20 bases between. CDR3 sequence (DNA): TGTGCCAGCTCACCAGAGTATCTAGGCCCCGCCGGCGGGGAGCTGTTTTTT. This codes for CASSPEYLGPAGGELFF.

V usage is TRBV4-1 and J usage is TRBJ2-1; TRBD1 might be the D (6 bases). This CDR3 comprises 16 residues. Germline loops: CDR1 MGHRA, CDR2 YSYEKL. V was cut by 2 bases and J by 3 bases, with 14 bases left in between. The DNA for the CDR3 is TGCGCCAGCAGCCAATTCGGACAGCGCGTCTACAATGAGCAGTTCTTC. Protein product: CASSQFGQRVYNEQFF.

There are a few counts of this clone. The chain couples TRBV29-1 to TRBJ2-1; 7 positions match TRBD2. The CDR3 consists of 15 residues. CDR1 SQVTM and CDR2 ANQGSEA come from the germline V gene. V lost 4 bases and J lost 9; bases outside the gene matches: 15. The CDR3 sequence is CSVARDYRNKGEQFF. The CDR3 DNA is TGCAGCGTTGCCCGGGACTACCGTAATAAGGGTGAGCAGTTCTTC.

V and J are TRBV4-2 and TRBJ2-7; 9 nucleotides match TRBD2. The CDR3 is 18 amino acids. Trimming took 0 bases from V and 5 from J; bases not matched to a gene: 14. Germline V gene data show CDR1 as LGHNA and CDR2 as YNFKEQ. CDR3 residues: CASSQDLRVWTSEHEQYF. CDR3 nucleotide sequence: TGTGCCAGCAGCCAAGATCTTAGGGTATGGACTAGCGAACACGAGCAGTACTTC.